Following are 14 T cell receptor beta chains from one sample sequenced in a study of CD8 T cells in Susac syndrome. Random hexamers served to reverse transcribe about 0.5 to 1 ug RNA. TCRdb redid the calling of the immunoSEQ multiplex PCR reads with MiXCR, one entry per CDR3 protein. The sample records fewer than 200,000 distinct CDR3 sequences, approximately 95% being singletons. The sequenced sample was CD8+ T cells from PBMCs. Receptors were obtained from a human donor with multiple sclerosis.

This chain uses TRBV18 with TRBJ2-7; TRBD2 matches 7 bases. Trimming at V came to 0 bases and at J to 7 bases, leaving 0 bases not matched to a gene. The CDR3 runs to 12 residues. CDR1 and CDR2 (germline): KGHSH, LQKENI. CDR3 nucleotide sequence: TGTGCCAGCTCACCACCGGGGGGGGAGCAGTACTTC. This encodes CASSPPGGEQYF.

This sequence joins TRBV5-1 and TRBJ2-7; no definite D call. The CDR3 runs to 12 residues. The V and J ends lost 0 bases and 4 bases respectively, with 5 bases between them. Germline V lookup: CDR1 SGHRS, CDR2 YFSETQ. The CDR3 region has the DNA TGCGCCAGCAGCTTGGTCCCGTACGAGCAGTACTTC. It yields the protein CASSLVPYEQYF.

The CDR3 here is CSASTGYEQYF. The CDR3 coding sequence is TGCAGCGCATCTACGGGCTACGAGCAGTACTTC. The chain employs TRBV29-1 and TRBJ2-7; the D is unclear. The V gene lost 7 bases and the J gene lost 3 bases, with 10 bases spanning the gap. The germline gives CDR1 SQVTM, CDR2 ANQGSEA. The CDR3 is 11 amino acids.

This chain connects TRBV14 to TRBJ2-1; D is unresolved. This CDR3 comprises 14 residues. Trimming pared 4 bases from V and 0 bases from J, leaving 7 bases between. Germline V gene data show CDR1 as SGHDN and CDR2 as FVKESK. This chain's CDR3 is CASSPRTSYNEQFF. The CDR3, as DNA: TGTGCCAGCAGCCCGCGGACCTCCTACAATGAGCAGTTCTTC. The whole variable domain, remainder taken from reference TRBV14 and TRBJ2-1, is EAGVTQFPSHSVIEKGQTVTLRCDPISGHDNLYWYRRVMGKEIKFLLHFVKESKQDESGMPNNRFLAERTGGTYSTLKVQPAELEDSGVYFCASSPRTSYNEQFFGPGTRLTVL.

This chain connects TRBV5-6 to TRBJ2-7, with a possible D match to TRBD1 (6 bases). Per germline, CDR1 SGHDT and CDR2 YYEEEE. Trimming shortened V by 0 bases and J by 3 bases, and 10 bases separated the two germline ends. This CDR3 is built from 14 residues. CDR3 sequence (DNA): TGTGCCAGCAGCTTGGACGGACAGCGCTACGAGCAGTACTTC. This codes for CASSLDGQRYEQYF.

This rearrangement joins TRBV11-1 to TRBJ2-1; the match to TRBD2 covers 8 bases. In germline, CDR1 is SGHAT, CDR2 FQDESV (reference sequence). The CDR3 has 17 residues. Trimming at V came to 0 bases and at J to 4 bases, leaving 8 bases not matched to a gene. CDR3 nucleotide sequence: TGTGCCAGCAGCTTAGCGCTTTGGCGGGGGGCTTACAATGAGCAGTTCTTC. It yields the protein CASSLALWRGAYNEQFF.

This clonotype turned up a few times. This chain connects TRBV28 to TRBJ1-1; D call uncertain. The germline V gene has CDR1 MDHEN and CDR2 SYDVKM. V was clipped by 5 bases and J by 0 bases, with 1 base between them. The CDR3 extends over 11 amino acids. CDR3 sequence: CASSVNTEAFF. The CDR3 DNA reads TGTGCCAGCAGTGTGAACACTGAAGCTTTCTTT.

The J gene is TRBJ1-5, the V gene TRBV3-1, with D unresolved. The CDR3 is 14 amino acids. Trimming shortened V by 5 bases and J by 4 bases, and 12 bases separated the two germline ends. Germline V lookup: CDR1 LGHDT, CDR2 YNNKEL (reference sequence). DNA of the CDR3: TGTGCCAGCAGCAACACCGCGGGAAATCAGCCCCAGCATTTT. Amino acid sequence: CASSNTAGNQPQHF.

This chain joins TRBV28 and TRBJ2-2; TRBD2 matches 12 bases. Germline trimming cut 5 bases from V and 7 bases from J; bases unmatched to any gene: 8. The germline CDR1 and CDR2 sequences are MDHEN and SYDVKM. The CDR3 has 16 amino acids. In DNA, the CDR3 is TGTGCCAGCAGTGACCGACTAGCGGGAGACGACGGGGAGCTGTTTTTT. It specifies CASSDRLAGDDGELFF.

The chain uses TRBV29-1 and TRBJ2-6; TRBD1 agrees at 10 bases. The length of the CDR3 is 18 residues. CDR1 and CDR2 from the germline V gene are SQVTM and ANQGSEA. V gave up 2 bases and J gave up 2 bases; unmatched junction bases: 9. The chain's CDR3 is CSVELPTGGAPGANVLTF. CDR3 in DNA: TGCAGCGTTGAACTGCCGACAGGGGGCGCGCCTGGGGCCAACGTCCTGACTTTC.

This chain links TRBV5-1 with TRBJ2-7, with 7 bases identical to TRBD2. J lost 5 bases, V lost 0 bases, and 5 bases had no gene match. CDR3 size: 14 residues. CDR1 is SGHRS, CDR2 YFSETQ, per germline. CDR3 amino acids: CASSLVGGGNEQYF. CDR3 nucleotides: TGCGCCAGCAGCTTGGTTGGGGGAGGGAACGAGCAGTACTTC.

The rearrangement links TRBV5-1 to TRBJ1-4; 9 bases are shared with TRBD1. The germline CDR1 and CDR2 sequences are SGHRS and YFSETQ. V trimming: 7 bases; J trimming: 3 bases; junction bases outside the gene matches: 7. The CDR3 has 15 amino acids. DNA of the CDR3: TGCGCCAGCGCTCCGGGGACAGGGTCTAATGAAAAACTGTTTTTT. As protein: CASAPGTGSNEKLFF.

The chain employs TRBV9 and TRBJ2-7; TRBD1 agrees at 9 bases. The J segment lost 3 bases and the V segment lost 3 bases, leaving 7 bases of the junction unmatched. The germline V gene encodes CDR1 SGDLS and CDR2 YYNGEE. The CDR3 consists of 15 residues. The CDR3 nucleotides read TGTGCCAGCAGCGCTGGAGGGACAGGGCTCTACGAGCAGTACTTC. Translating it yields CASSAGGTGLYEQYF.

The rearrangement joins TRBV12-3 or TRBV12-4 to TRBJ2-1; 7 bases are shared with TRBD2. J lost 3 bases, V lost 5 bases, and 1 base had no gene match. The CDR3 sequence is 13 residues long. The CDR3 reads CASSRTSYNEQFF. CDR3 bases: TGTGCCAGCAGTCGGACTAGCTACAATGAGCAGTTCTTC.